This is a list of T cell receptor beta chains from one sample in a study of cytomegalovirus exposure and HLA in healthy donors. Measured with immunoSEQ multiplex PCR; TCRdb has only the in-frame clones, and not every one. The sample table includes 45,000 or so clones. Material for sequencing was PBMCs. The receptors here all came from a male donor in good health and CMV-seronegative. The CDR3 runs from the conserved cysteine through the conserved F or W. The order of the fields is D gene, J gene, V gene, CDR3 protein, CDR3 DNA. The D gene is left open where the match is weak.

D: TRBD1
J: TRBJ2-5
V: TRBV7-9
CDR3: CASSLRQGGETQYF
DNA: TGTGCCAGCAGCCTTCGACAGGGCGGGGAGACCCAGTACTTC

D: .
J: TRBJ2-7
V: TRBV7-3
CDR3: CASSPPGLPGQYF
DNA: TGTGCCAGCAGCCCTCCGGGACTCCCCGGGCAGTACTTC

D: TRBD1
J: TRBJ1-6
V: TRBV6-5
CDR3: CASSVRGENSPLHF
DNA: TGTGCCAGCAGTGTCAGGGGGGAAAATTCACCCCTCCACTTT

D: .
J: TRBJ2-5
V: TRBV4-1
CDR3: CASSQGRQETQYF
DNA: TGCGCCAGCAGCCAGGGCCGTCAAGAGACCCAGTACTTC

D: .
J: TRBJ2-7
V: TRBV5-1
CDR3: CASSLSTRQETRYEQYF
DNA: TGCGCCAGCAGCTTGTCCACCAGACAGGAAACCCGCTACGAGCAGTACTTC

D: TRBD2
J: TRBJ2-1
V: TRBV6-5
CDR3: CASNPGLAIDEQFF
DNA: TGTGCCAGCAACCCGGGACTAGCCATCGATGAGCAGTTCTTC

D: .
J: TRBJ1-2
V: TRBV6-5
CDR3: CASSYYGGGYTF
DNA: TGTGCCAGCAGTTATTACGGGGGAGGCTACACCTTC

D: TRBD1
J: TRBJ1-2
V: TRBV11-2
CDR3: CASSLGSQGGIYGYTF
DNA: TGTGCCAGCAGCTTAGGAAGTCAGGGGGGTATCTATGGCTACACCTTC

D: TRBD1
J: TRBJ2-1
V: TRBV19
CDR3: CASSILGQDNEQFF
DNA: TGTGCCAGTAGTATTTTAGGACAGGACAATGAGCAGTTCTTC

D: .
J: TRBJ2-7
V: TRBV4-1
CDR3: CASSQVGQASYEQYF
DNA: TGCGCCAGCAGCCAAGTGGGACAAGCTTCCTACGAGCAGTACTTC

D: .
J: TRBJ1-5
V: TRBV6-1
CDR3: CASSSHRSSNQPQHF
DNA: TGTGCCAGCAGTTCACACAGGAGTAGCAATCAGCCCCAGCATTTT

D: .
J: TRBJ2-5
V: TRBV5-4
CDR3: CASSLASSGTLVQETQYF
DNA: TGTGCCAGCAGCCTTGCAAGCTCGGGGACACTAGTCCAAGAGACCCAGTACTTC

D: .
J: TRBJ2-7
V: TRBV5-1
CDR3: CASSLGGVGYEQYF
DNA: TGCGCCAGCAGCTTGGGAGGAGTGGGCTACGAGCAGTACTTC

D: .
J: TRBJ1-5
V: TRBV2
CDR3: CASSNRLNQPQHF
DNA: TGTGCCAGCAGCAACAGGTTAAATCAGCCCCAGCATTTT

D: .
J: TRBJ2-2
V: TRBV11-1
CDR3: CASGDRANTGELFF
DNA: TGTGCCAGCGGAGACCGAGCGAACACCGGGGAGCTGTTTTTT

D: TRBD1
J: TRBJ2-1
V: TRBV11-2
CDR3: CAWHRGRGEQFF
DNA: TGTGCCTGGCACAGGGGGCGAGGTGAGCAGTTCTTC

D: .
J: TRBJ1-2
V: TRBV2
CDR3: CASSSGTSLYGYTF
DNA: TGTGCCAGCAGCTCCGGGACATCATTATATGGCTACACCTTC

D: .
J: TRBJ2-7
V: TRBV7-9
CDR3: CASSLGAGGSYEQYF
DNA: TGTGCCAGCAGCTTGGGGGCCGGAGGTTCCTACGAGCAGTACTTC

D: .
J: TRBJ1-4
V: TRBV29-1
CDR3: CSVQSTGFELFF
DNA: TGCAGCGTTCAATCTACAGGTTTCGAACTGTTTTTT

D: TRBD1
J: TRBJ1-3
V: TRBV25-1
CDR3: CASSGQGAGNTIYF
DNA: TGTGCCAGCAGTGGACAGGGGGCGGGGAACACCATATATTTT

D: TRBD1
J: TRBJ1-1
V: TRBV10-3
CDR3: CAISPGQDDQKAFF
DNA: TGTGCCATCAGTCCGGGACAGGACGACCAAAAAGCTTTCTTT

D: .
J: TRBJ2-3
V: TRBV5-1
CDR3: CASSLAGVGTDTQYF
DNA: TGCGCCAGCAGCTTGGCCGGGGTGGGCACAGATACGCAGTATTTT

D: .
J: TRBJ2-2
V: TRBV6-5
CDR3: CASSPRGPGELFF
DNA: TGTGCCAGCAGTCCTAGGGGTCCCGGGGAGCTGTTTTTT

D: TRBD1
J: TRBJ1-2
V: TRBV19
CDR3: CASRAQGALILANYGYTF
DNA: TGTGCCAGTAGAGCTCAGGGGGCGCTGATCTTAGCTAACTATGGCTACACCTTC

D: .
J: TRBJ2-5
V: TRBV6-5
CDR3: CATLSRDTRRGTQYF
DNA: TGTGCCACCCTCTCCCGGGACACCCGAAGGGGGACCCAGTACTTC

D: .
J: TRBJ2-2
V: TRBV4-1
CDR3: CASSQDSTGELFF
DNA: TGCGCCAGCAGCCAAGACTCGACCGGGGAGCTGTTTTTT

D: TRBD1
J: TRBJ1-2
V: TRBV5-4
CDR3: CASSLSPQGAYGYTF
DNA: TGTGCCAGCAGCTTGTCCCCGCAGGGGGCGTATGGCTACACCTTC

D: .
J: TRBJ2-6
V: TRBV13
CDR3: CASSLVTGANVLTF
DNA: TGTGCCAGCAGCTTAGTAACTGGGGCCAACGTCCTGACTTTC

D: .
J: TRBJ1-1
V: TRBV14
CDR3: CASSPAQADPEAFF
DNA: TGTGCCAGCAGCCCAGCCCAGGCCGACCCTGAAGCTTTCTTT

D: TRBD1
J: TRBJ1-1
V: TRBV30
CDR3: CAWGTATVTFF
DNA: TGTGCCTGGGGGACAGCGACCGTGACTTTCTTT

D: .
J: TRBJ1-1
V: TRBV29-1
CDR3: CSVVGAGTGSFF
DNA: .

D: .
J: TRBJ2-2
V: TRBV14
CDR3: CASRRDTGELFF
DNA: TGTGCCAGCAGGAGGGACACCGGGGAGCTGTTTTTT

D: TRBD1
J: TRBJ2-2
V: TRBV19
CDR3: CASKTGVANTGELFF
DNA: TGTGCCAGCAAGACAGGGGTAGCGAACACCGGGGAGCTGTTTTTT

D: .
J: TRBJ1-1
V: TRBV4-1
CDR3: CASSQVTGSTEAFF
DNA: TGCGCCAGCAGCCAAGTAACAGGGAGCACTGAAGCTTTCTTT

D: TRBD2
J: TRBJ2-3
V: TRBV30
CDR3: CAWRSGLAGAKDTQYF
DNA: TGTGCCTGGAGGTCGGGACTAGCGGGGGCGAAAGATACGCAGTATTTT

D: .
J: TRBJ1-1
V: TRBV7-4
CDR3: CASSLWASEAFF
DNA: TGTGCCAGCAGCTTATGGGCATCAGAAGCTTTCTTT

D: .
J: TRBJ2-5
V: TRBV4-1
CDR3: CASSQGGGGRGETQYF
DNA: TGCGCCAGCAGCCAGGGGGGCGGGGGCCGGGGAGAGACCCAGTACTTC